This T cell receptor beta chain was recorded in a study of cytomegalovirus exposure and HLA in healthy donors (dated by TCRdb to about 2017). Regarding the complete study: In an earlier analysis of some 550 of the donors, less than 350 Gb of sequence data and 90 million to 120 million unique TCR beta sequences from about 190 million T cells were reported. Roughly 300 gigabases of sequencing data and 70 million to 85 million unique TCR sequences were included in an early release covering over 600 HLA-typed donors. Among the roughly 400 genotyped donors, 75% to 90% belonged to the genetic ancestry cluster associated with self-reported Caucasian donors. The study was designed to test whether signatures of past pathogen exposure could be identified by cataloging public T cell receptors. The study profiled the T cell repertoires of 550 to 700 subjects by immunosequencing and related them to cytomegalovirus serostatus. Besides the first cohort of hundreds of subjects, a separate validation cohort made up of 120 different subjects was used. To predict cytomegalovirus infection status, the study brought together high-throughput TCR immunosequencing, statistical association of individual TCRs with disease status, and machine learning. To study patterns of TCR occurrence, a later analysis re-analyzed previously published TCR beta repertoires from hundreds of donors and added high-resolution HLA genotyping. Rather than using new phenotypic data, the later analysis identified candidate immune exposures from TCR beta sequences and from how often those sequences occurred across donors. An earlier analysis of 450 to 750 of the donors used high-throughput TCR beta sequencing to judge whether each TCR beta V gene segment behaved as functional or pseudogenic. Alongside the repertoire data, information on donor age, sex, ethnicity and CMV serostatus was compiled. A later genetic analysis used genome-wide SNP genotypes for about 60% of the roughly 700 donors, treating that subset as a discovery cohort. Every repertoire in the discovery cohort had been generated on one and the same sequencing platform. HLA typing covered class I and class II loci at four-digit resolution. The number of donors typed differed by locus, with 629-630 for A, B, C, DRB1 and DQB1, 522 for DQA1, 606 for DPA1, and roughly 450 for DPB1. Roughly 5 DR-DQ haplotypes were handled as single units for association and clustering, since linkage in the cohort was strong. Among 300 to 500 genotyped donors of the cohort, an average of around 250,000 unique TCR beta nucleotide sequences was sequenced per donor, of which roughly 18% were non-productive.

As to this clone: Its binding antigen is unknown. There are no base qualities to consult, and no much larger clone falls within one base.

V lost 7 bases and J lost 9 bases, and the count of bases not matched to a germline gene is 11. The CDR3 sequence holds 15 residues, the cysteine and phenylalanine included. Just the 45-base CDR3 DNA is kept, in frame starting at base 1. Per the germline V gene, MNHNS is the CDR1 and SASEGT is the CDR2. The paper as a whole reports these results and caveats: According to a later analysis, TCR association rates differed among HLA loci, with DRB1 alleles showing the most associated TCRs and HLA-C alleles showing the fewest. When HLA alleles, especially DR and DQ, strongly co-occurred, attributing TCR associations to individual alleles was difficult. An association between a missense DCLRE1C variant and V-gene and J-gene trimming of TCR beta chains was found in a later genetic analysis and replicated in an independent cohort. According to a later analysis, most CMV-associated TCR beta chains appeared to be HLA-restricted, and the HLA associations seemed to be driven largely by CMV exposure. The classifier was reported to diagnose cytomegalovirus status with high specificity and sensitivity in both the original and validation cohorts. Because the 87-base-pair reads could not distinguish some IMGT-functional V segments, including TRBV6-2 and TRBV6-3, those segments were excluded. For the cohort, immune exposure information was limited to CMV serostatus. Most TCR sequences were observed very rarely across donors, whereas some public TCRs were present in many individuals. The earlier analysis of nearly 600 of the donors excluded seventeen rarely observed V segments, including chromosome 9 orphons, because counts were too low. In a later analysis, HLA-associated TCR beta chains showed more clonal expansion and lower generation probabilities than non-associated chains that were equally common. According to a later genetic analysis, donors in an Asian-associated ancestry cluster had fewer N-insertions in productive TCRs than the approximately 610-donor mean. The cohort was sequenced for TCR beta chains only, and without alpha or paired-chain data the features that could be detected were limited. A further reported finding was that TCR beta sequences accurately predicted the HLA-A and HLA-B alleles for most subjects in the first cohort. In a later analysis, 15,000 to 20,000 TCR beta sequences were associated with specific HLA alleles at a false discovery rate of 0.05. In the study, roughly 160 TCR beta chains were listed as associated with cytomegalovirus. Roughly uniform sequencing depth across donors was assumed in presence/absence analyses, although this assumption may not hold. It was suggested by the authors that the approach could potentially be generalized to other disease states and immunological phenotypes. HLA typing was unavailable for some donors at each locus, so association tests used only the typed subset. A later analysis reported that several top co-occurrence clusters appeared linked to parvovirus B19, influenza, CMV and Epstein-Barr virus. The sequencing pipeline was judged likely to have produced a cluster of highly shared sequence variants as a technical artifact. In vitro tests confirmed that a few of the cytomegalovirus-associated TCR beta chains recognize cytomegalovirus antigens. Correlated functional status among segregating V segments might reflect linkage disequilibrium, but an unknown experimental factor could not be ruled out. In an earlier analysis of some 500 of the donors, most TCR beta V segments were observed in productive rearrangements about 90% or about 30% of the time, broadly matching IMGT annotations.

The cohort comprised 710 or so healthy bone marrow donors. At the time of sampling, every cohort member was nominally healthy, though immune exposures that went unrecorded were likely present. The donor tested CMV seronegative and was one of the 352 seronegative cohort members. Each donor provided a peripheral blood sample, and peripheral blood mononuclear cells were used for TCR beta sequencing. The Qiagen DNeasy Blood Extraction Kit was used to extract genomic DNA from the blood cell samples. Library creation used the immunoSEQ multiplex PCR assay. For the multiplex PCR, a mixture combining 60 forward primers for TCR Vbeta segments and 13 reverse primers for TCR Jbeta segments was used. The CDR3 region of rearranged TCR beta genes was amplified from genomic DNA with a multiplex PCR assay. Amplified TCR beta libraries were sequenced as 87-base-pair reads on the Illumina HiSeq System. Per the source publication's procedure: In a later analysis, tens of millions of unique TCR beta chains were counted across the approximately 620 repertoires, and approximately 11 million of these chains were shared by at least two donors. A nearest-neighbor algorithm error-corrected the raw reads and collapsed the reads into unique sequences, merging closely related sequences to remove PCR and sequencing errors. Alignment of CDR3 sequences to IMGT reference sequences was used to assign V, D and J gene segments. For a sequence to be retained, a match of at least six nucleotides to both a V gene segment and a J gene segment was required. A rearrangement was called productive if the CDR3 had no stop codons and remained in frame with V and J, and every other rearrangement was called non-productive. CDR3 was defined according to IMGT convention as the region running from the second conserved V-encoded cysteine to the conserved J-encoded phenylalanine. The earlier analysis of about 610 of the donors excluded sequences that lacked an unambiguous match to a single V gene segment. An earlier analysis of under 750 of the donors called V segments functional above 56.7% productive rearrangements and segregating when the between-donor standard deviation exceeded 5%. A statistical classification framework was built to diagnose cytomegalovirus status from the catalog of TCR beta chain sequences. A later analysis assigned V and J genes by comparing TCR nucleotide sequences with IMGT/GENE-DB human TR gene sequences. The TCRdist pipeline was used in a later analysis to assign CDR3 sequences and most-parsimonious VDJ recombination scenarios. A later analysis defined each TCR beta chain by its CDR3 amino acid sequence plus V-gene family, and excluded reads lacking a unique V-gene family. A later analysis removed nearly 600 highly shared, low-generation-probability nucleotide sequences to deal with suspected cross-contamination and a sequencing artifact. A later analysis calculated a clonal expansion index for each public chain from normalized within-repertoire ranks of inferred template counts. In a later analysis, generation probabilities were computed using a VDJ recombination model fitted to out-of-frame rearrangements, and the results were checked against IGoR. A later analysis scored TCR-TCR, TCR-HLA and TCR-CMV co-occurrence with hypergeometric tests, applying a repertoire-size bias correction to TCR pairs. In a later analysis, false discovery rates were estimated by permuting HLA or CMV assignments 20 times. In a later analysis, co-occurring TCRs were grouped with DBSCAN, and TCRdist sequence similarity was added when clustering was performed within HLA-allele-positive subsets. Repertoires with fewer than 30,000 or more than 120,000 public chains were left out of co-occurrence clustering, as were five repertoires with anomalous nucleotide sharing. TCRdb took this table from immuneACCESS and kept in-frame rearrangements with V and J called. Such tables lack part of the clones; where checked against another copy, unresolved V genes explain under half of the gap, and the rest is unexplained. The V and J calls and the clone size are those of that table, but D and trimming were determined from the DNA. This sample holds about 180,000 clones; roughly 83% were observed only once. The ten most abundant clones make up approximately 1.3% of the sample.

The TCR originated in a boy aged 2 to 10 in good health and CMV-seronegative. The chain employs TRBV6-1 and TRBJ2-1; 11 nucleotides in the junction match TRBD1. The sequenced material came from PBMCs. For the CDR3, the sequence is CASNRPGQGVVEQFF. Here is the DNA: TGTGCCAGCAATCGACCGGGACAGGGGGTAGTTGAGCAGTTCTTC.